The 27 T cell receptor beta chains listed next were all sequenced from one sample in a study of cytomegalovirus exposure and HLA in healthy donors. Profiling relied on immunoSEQ multiplex PCR, and the TCRdb table lists in-frame clones only, not all of them. The sample lists about 250,000 clones; roughly 87% were seen once. The sample was PBMCs. The receptors were gathered from a man aged 18 to 29 in good health and CMV-seropositive.

The chain joins TRBV29-1 to TRBJ1-4; 8 bases match TRBD1. The J segment lost 4 bases and the V segment lost 6 bases, leaving 1 base of the junction unmatched. CDR3 length: 12 amino acids. CDR1 SQVTM and CDR2 ANQGSEA come from the germline V gene. The CDR3: CSVGQDNEKLFF. The CDR3 DNA reads as TGCAGCGTGGGACAGGATAATGAAAAACTGTTTTTT.

This clone was found a few times. The chain has TRBV5-4 and TRBJ1-2, with TRBD1 as a possible D gene (5 bases). CDR3 size: 15 residues. V shed 0 bases and J shed 4 bases, with 13 bases lying between them. The germline V gene has CDR1 SGHNT and CDR2 YYREEE (reference sequence). CDR3 in amino acids: CASSLEPDSIYGYTF. The CDR3 nucleotides are TGTGCCAGCAGCTTGGAACCAGACAGTATCTATGGCTACACCTTC.

This chain links TRBV19 with TRBJ2-2; 16 bases agree with TRBD2. From germline, CDR1 is LNHDA and CDR2 SQIVND (reference sequence). Trimming took 4 bases from V and 5 from J; bases not matched to a gene: 7. The CDR3 consists of 18 residues. The CDR3 DNA is TGTGCCAGTAGTACTTTCAGGGGACTAGCGGGGGGGACCGGGGAGCTGTTTTTT. Residues: CASSTFRGLAGGTGELFF.

This clone was detected only a few times. The V and J genes are TRBV4-2 and TRBJ2-7; no definite D call. The germline V gene has CDR1 LGHNA and CDR2 YNFKEQ. This CDR3 region has 14 residues. V was pared by 0 bases and J by 1 base, with 7 bases between. The CDR3 loop is CASSQEGPSYEQYF. The CDR3 region has the DNA TGTGCCAGCAGCCAAGAAGGGCCGTCCTACGAGCAGTACTTC.

J is TRBJ2-3 and V is TRBV2; no clear D. Germline assignment: CDR1 SNHLY and CDR2 FYNNEI. The V end was cut by 1 base, the J end by 3 bases, with 5 bases between. The CDR3 is 13 residues long. CDR3 nucleotide sequence: TGTGCCAGCAGTGAAGAGGTAACAGATACGCAGTATTTT. It yields the protein CASSEEVTDTQYF.

The V and J genes are TRBV30 and TRBJ2-7; D perhaps matches TRBD1 (5 bases). CDR3 length: 14 amino acids. The V gene's germline CDR1 is GTSNPN and CDR2 SVGIG (reference sequence). Trimming removed 0 bases at V and 2 bases at J, with 11 bases between. CDR3 sequence (DNA): TGTGCCTGGAGTGTACAGGTTGGGCCCTACGAGCAGTACTTC. Its protein product is CAWSVQVGPYEQYF.

This chain connects TRBV5-1 to TRBJ1-1, with TRBD1 identical over 7 bases. The V and J ends lost 2 bases and 3 bases, in that order; junction bases with no gene match: 4. CDR3 length: 14 amino acids. CDR1 is SGHRS, CDR2 YFSETQ, per germline. CDR3 loop: CASSFATGDTEAFF. The CDR3 DNA follows: TGCGCCAGCAGCTTCGCCACAGGGGACACTGAAGCTTTCTTT.

This chain connects TRBV30 to TRBJ1-2; D ambiguous. Germline CDR1 and CDR2: GTSNPN and SVGIG (reference sequence). Between the trimmed V and J ends, which lost 5 bases and 8 bases, there was a span of 15 bases. The length of the CDR3 is 12 residues. CDR3 in amino acids: CAWVGRSEGYTF. The CDR3 DNA reads as TGTGCCTGGGTCGGACGTTCGGAGGGCTACACCTTC.

The CDR3 DNA sequence: TGTGCCAGCAGCCCACGGACAAAGGAGCAGTACTTC. Encoded protein: CASSPRTKEQYF. The V gene is TRBV7-8, the J gene TRBJ2-7; a possible D gene is TRBD1 (5 bases). V was shortened by 5 bases and J by 7 bases, with 12 bases between the two germline ends. The CDR3 consists of 12 residues. Looked up from germline, CDR1 is SGHVS and CDR2 is FQNEAQ.

This clone has only a few counts. CDR3 coding DNA: TGTGCCAGCAGTTTTCGGACAGGGGGCACCGGGGAGCTGTTTTTT. Amino acid sequence: CASSFRTGGTGELFF. The rearrangement joins TRBV28 to TRBJ2-2; 10 bases are a match to TRBD1. CDR1 and CDR2 from the germline V gene are MDHEN and SYDVKM. V dropped 3 bases and J dropped 4; count of bases not matched to a gene: 2. The length of the CDR3 is 15 residues.

This chain joins TRBV7-8 and TRBJ2-7; the match to TRBD2 covers 10 bases. The V segment lost 5 bases and the J segment 3 bases; nucleotides outside the gene matches: 7. The germline gives CDR1 SGHVS, CDR2 FQNEAQ. There are 15 residues in the CDR3. CDR3 sequence (DNA): TGTGCCAGCAGCCCCCTAGCGGGAGATCTCTACGAGCAGTACTTC. It translates to CASSPLAGDLYEQYF.

CDR3 coding DNA: TGTGCCAGCTCACCGGGTAATAGCGGGAGAGGCGAGCAGTACTTC. Translated: CASSPGNSGRGEQYF. This sequence joins TRBV18 and TRBJ2-7; 9 positions agree with TRBD2. Germline V gene lookup returns CDR1 KGHSH and CDR2 LQKENI. This CDR3 spans 15 amino acids. V was pared by 3 bases and J by 6 bases, with 9 bases of the junction left unmatched.

This clone is a singleton in its sample. The chain combines TRBV25-1 with TRBJ2-7; unclear D gene. CDR1 MGHDK and CDR2 SYGVNS come from the germline V gene. V lost 5 bases, J lost 1 base, and 12 bases lay in between. The CDR3 runs to 14 residues. This CDR3 is CASSSRSRSYEQYF. The CDR3 DNA follows: TGTGCCAGCAGTTCTCGATCCCGGTCCTACGAGCAGTACTTC.

The rearrangement links TRBV5-4 to TRBJ2-1; 13 bases match TRBD2. Germline loops: CDR1 SGHNT, CDR2 YYREEE (reference sequence). There are 15 residues in the CDR3. V shed 4 bases and J 10 bases; nucleotides not matched to a gene: 8. CDR3 loop: CASSRGLAGAEEQFF. In nucleotides, the CDR3 is TGTGCCAGCAGCAGAGGACTAGCGGGAGCGGAGGAGCAGTTCTTC.

On this clone: Additional DNA sequences in this sample encode the identical CDR3. CDR3 region: CASSPQGMNTEAFF. The CDR3 coding sequence is TGTGCCAGCTCACCCCAGGGGATGAACACTGAAGCTTTCTTT. The genes are TRBV18 and TRBJ1-1; perhaps TRBD1 as D (6 bases). CDR3 size: 14 residues. Trimming pared 3 bases from V and 0 bases from J, leaving 8 bases between. Germline lookup yields CDR1 KGHSH and CDR2 LQKENI.

This chain links TRBV7-3 with TRBJ2-1; TRBD2 is a possible D gene (5 bases). Per germline, CDR1 SGHTA and CDR2 FQGTGA. The CDR3 has 16 amino acids. Trimming took 5 bases from V and 4 from J, leaving 18 bases between them. CDR3 loop: CASSLGSASGYNEQFF. DNA of the CDR3: TGTGCCAGCAGCCTGGGGAGCGCGAGCGGTTACAATGAGCAGTTCTTC. Variable domain in full (rest from reference TRBV7-3 and TRBJ2-1): GAGVSQTPSNKVTEKGKYVELRCDPISGHTALYWYRQSLGQGPEFLIYFQGTGAADDSGLPNDRFFAVRPEGSVSTLKIQRTERGDSAVYLCASSLGSASGYNEQFFGPGTRLTVL.

The rearrangement joins TRBV5-8 to TRBJ1-3; TRBD1 matches 7 bases. Germline trimming cut 1 base from V and 0 bases from J; bases unmatched to any gene: 4. The CDR3 runs 16 residues. Germline V lookup: CDR1 SGHTS, CDR2 YDEGEE. The DNA for the CDR3 is TGTGCCAGCAGCTTGCCAGGGGGGACCTCTGGAAACACCATATATTTT. Its protein is CASSLPGGTSGNTIYF.

The chain joins TRBV11-2 to TRBJ2-1; tentative D call: TRBD2 (6 bases). Trimming left V 2 bases short and J 6 bases short, with 17 bases between. Germline CDR1 and CDR2: SGHAT and FQNNGV. This CDR3 has 16 residues. The CDR3 coding sequence is TGTGCCAGCAGCTTATTATATCCGGGGGTTTTCAATGAGCAGTTCTTC. It specifies CASSLLYPGVFNEQFF.

The chain has TRBV19 and TRBJ1-2; D gene ambiguous. The CDR3 length is 13 residues. Germline values: CDR1 LNHDA, CDR2 SQIVND (reference sequence). V shed 4 bases and J shed 4 bases, with 10 bases lying between them. The CDR3 DNA is TGTGCCAGTAGTACCAGGCCACTCTATGGCTACACCTTC. Translation: CASSTRPLYGYTF.

This chain uses TRBV12-5 with TRBJ2-5; TRBD2 matches 8 bases. V was clipped by 7 bases and J by 5 bases; unmatched bases: 6. Per the germline V gene, CDR1 is LGHNT and CDR2 is FRNRAP. CDR3 length: 13 amino acids. The CDR3 sequence: CASVASGSETQYF. The CDR3 DNA sequence: TGTGCTAGTGTTGCGAGCGGGAGTGAGACCCAGTACTTC.

This rearrangement joins TRBV2 to TRBJ2-4; D uncertain. This CDR3 has 13 amino acids. Germline V gene data show CDR1 as SNHLY and CDR2 as FYNNEI. V lost 7 bases and J lost 6, with 13 bases in between. CDR3 in amino acids: CASNSLNSNIQYF. The CDR3 bases are TGTGCCAGCAATAGCTTGAACTCAAACATTCAGTACTTC.

In its sample, this clone was seen a few times. This chain connects TRBV28 to TRBJ1-4, with D unclear. The CDR3 is made up of 12 amino acids. Trimming cost V 3 bases and J 8 bases, with 7 bases left between them. Germline V gene data show CDR1 as MDHEN and CDR2 as SYDVKM. CDR3 sequence: CASSLRTEKLFF. As DNA, the CDR3 is TGTGCCAGCAGTTTGAGAACAGAAAAACTGTTTTTT. Full variable domain (remainder filled in from reference TRBV28 and TRBJ1-4): DVKVTQSSRYLVKRTGEKVFLECVQDMDHENMFWYRQDPGLGLRLIYFSYDVKMKEKGDIPEGYSVSREKKERFSLILESASTNQTSMYLCASSLRTEKLFFGSGTQLSVL.

The chain is built from TRBV7-6 and TRBJ2-3, with D possibly TRBD2 on 5 matching bases. Germline CDR1 is SGHVS and CDR2 is FNYEAQ. The CDR3 extends over 16 amino acids. The ends were cut back, 1 base at V and 0 bases at J, with 11 bases in the middle. The CDR3 DNA reads as TGTGCCAGCAGCTTAGTAGGACTCCCCAGCACAGATACGCAGTATTTT. Its translation is CASSLVGLPSTDTQYF.

About this clone: Other DNA sequences of this sample code for an identical CDR3. This rearrangement joins TRBV6-5 to TRBJ2-3, with unresolved D. CDR3 size: 13 residues. Trimming cost V 4 bases and J 2 bases, with 7 bases left between them. Germline CDR1 is MNHEY and CDR2 is SVGAGI. The CDR3 sequence is CASSSPSTDTQYF. As DNA, the CDR3 is TGTGCCAGCAGTTCCCCCTCCACAGATACGCAGTATTTT.

This clone occurred once. This chain uses TRBV12-5 with TRBJ2-2, with no clear D. This CDR3 spans 13 amino acids. Trimming pared 7 bases from V and 7 bases from J, leaving 13 bases between. The germline gives CDR1 LGHNT, CDR2 FRNRAP. CDR3 region: CASANRPFGELFF. The CDR3 nucleotides read TGTGCTAGTGCCAACCGCCCCTTCGGGGAGCTGTTTTTT.

This chain joins TRBV4-1 and TRBJ2-7; D ambiguous. The length of the CDR3 is 13 residues. Germline V gives CDR1 MGHRA, CDR2 YSYEKL. V was trimmed by 0 bases and J by 4 bases, leaving 7 bases between them. The CDR3 reads CASSQESRYEQYF. CDR3 nucleotide sequence: TGCGCCAGCAGCCAAGAATCCCGATACGAGCAGTACTTC.

The rearrangement uses TRBV29-1 and TRBJ2-2, with 13 nucleotides matching TRBD2. This CDR3 is built from 18 residues. J was trimmed by 4 bases and V by 7 bases; bases with no gene match: 15. The V gene's germline CDR1 is SQVTM and CDR2 ANQGSEA. The CDR3 is CSAAGLAGVGGFTGELFF. In DNA, the CDR3 is TGCAGCGCCGCCGGACTAGCGGGAGTAGGAGGGTTCACCGGGGAGCTGTTTTTT.